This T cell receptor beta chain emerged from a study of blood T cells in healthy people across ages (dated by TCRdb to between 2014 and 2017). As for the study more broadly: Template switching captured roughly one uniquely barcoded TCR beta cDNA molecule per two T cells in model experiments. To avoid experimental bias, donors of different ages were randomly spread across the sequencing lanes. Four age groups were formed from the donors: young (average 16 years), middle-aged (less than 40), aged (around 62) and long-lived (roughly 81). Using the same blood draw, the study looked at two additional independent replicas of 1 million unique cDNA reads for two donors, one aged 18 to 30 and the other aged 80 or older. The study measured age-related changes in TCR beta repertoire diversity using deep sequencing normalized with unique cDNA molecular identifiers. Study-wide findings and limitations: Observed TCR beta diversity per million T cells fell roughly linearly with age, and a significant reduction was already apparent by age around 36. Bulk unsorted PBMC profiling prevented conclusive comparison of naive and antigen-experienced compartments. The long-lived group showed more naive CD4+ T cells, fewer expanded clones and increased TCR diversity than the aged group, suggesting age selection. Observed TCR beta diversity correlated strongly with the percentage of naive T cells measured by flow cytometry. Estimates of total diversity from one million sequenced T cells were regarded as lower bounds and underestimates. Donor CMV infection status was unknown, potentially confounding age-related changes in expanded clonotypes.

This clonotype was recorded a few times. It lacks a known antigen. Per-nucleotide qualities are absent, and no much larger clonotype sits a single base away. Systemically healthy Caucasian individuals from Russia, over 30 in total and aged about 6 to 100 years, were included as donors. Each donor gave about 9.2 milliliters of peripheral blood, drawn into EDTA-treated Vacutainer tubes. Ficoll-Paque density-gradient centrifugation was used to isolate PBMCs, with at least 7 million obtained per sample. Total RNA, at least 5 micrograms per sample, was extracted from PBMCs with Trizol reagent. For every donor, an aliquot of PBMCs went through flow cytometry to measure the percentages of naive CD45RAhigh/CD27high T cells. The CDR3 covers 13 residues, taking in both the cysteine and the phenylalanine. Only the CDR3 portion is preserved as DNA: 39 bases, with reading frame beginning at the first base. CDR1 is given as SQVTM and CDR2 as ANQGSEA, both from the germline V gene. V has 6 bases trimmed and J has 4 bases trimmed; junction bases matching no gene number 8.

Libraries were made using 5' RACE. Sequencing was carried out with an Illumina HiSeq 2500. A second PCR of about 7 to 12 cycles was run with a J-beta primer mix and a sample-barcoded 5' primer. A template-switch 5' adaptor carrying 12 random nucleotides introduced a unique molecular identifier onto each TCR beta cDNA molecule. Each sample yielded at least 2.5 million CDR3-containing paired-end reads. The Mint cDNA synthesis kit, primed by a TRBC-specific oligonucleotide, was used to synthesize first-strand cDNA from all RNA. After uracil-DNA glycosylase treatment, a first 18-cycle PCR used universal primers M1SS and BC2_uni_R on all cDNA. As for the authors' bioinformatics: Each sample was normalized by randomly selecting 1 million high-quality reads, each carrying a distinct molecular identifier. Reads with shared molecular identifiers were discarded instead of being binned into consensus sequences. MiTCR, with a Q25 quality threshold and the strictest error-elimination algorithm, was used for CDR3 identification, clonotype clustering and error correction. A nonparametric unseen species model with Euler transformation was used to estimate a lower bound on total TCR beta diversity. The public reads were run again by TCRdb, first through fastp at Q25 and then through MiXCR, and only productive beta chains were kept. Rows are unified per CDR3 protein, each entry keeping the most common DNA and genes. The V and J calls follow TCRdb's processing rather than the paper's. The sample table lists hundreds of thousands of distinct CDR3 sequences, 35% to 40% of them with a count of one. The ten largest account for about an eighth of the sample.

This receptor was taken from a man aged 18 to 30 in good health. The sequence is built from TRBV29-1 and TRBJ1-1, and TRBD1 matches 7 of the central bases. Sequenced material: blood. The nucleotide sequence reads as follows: TGCAGCGTGGCTATCCAGGGGGGCACTGAAGCTTTCTTT. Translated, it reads CSVAIQGGTEAFF.